This T cell receptor delta chain appears in the sequencing data of a study of γδ T cells in repeated Plasmodium falciparum infection. Turning to the study itself: Malaria-naive adults were infected with P. falciparum NF54 four times over roughly 640 days. Each infection was followed by sampling at 21 days, plus baseline and some pre-infection draws. Study results and limitations: Repeated controlled infections reportedly drove waves of new clonotype selection in Vdelta2-negative, mostly Vdelta1+, gammadelta repertoires.

This clone showed up just a few times. The target antigen is unknown. A read error likely explains why the TCRdb protein, taken from a much larger clone, differs from this DNA's translation at residue 10; the protein shown is translated from the DNA. Flow sorting of PBMC yielded separate Vgamma9/Vdelta2+ and Vdelta2-negative gammadelta T cell populations for bulk repertoire analysis. Sequencing covered both gamma and delta TCR chains per sample. TCRdb made new clone calls on the multiplex PCR reads using CATT. The sample records 45,000 to 70,000 delta-chain clones, approximately 1.7% being singletons. This CDR3 has 21 residues. The V gene's germline CDR1 is TSWWSYY and CDR2 QGS.

The receptor was derived from a pool of human donors (malaria-infected and uninfected, not separated). The chain employs TRDV1 and TRDJ2, with 9 bases lining up with TRDD2. The sequencing input was gamma-delta T cells from blood. The CDR3: CALGNSPSYSWGFTNTAQLFF. As DNA, the CDR3 is TGTGCTCTTGGGAACTCTCCTTCCTACAGCTGGGGGTTCACTAATACAGCACAACTCTTCTTC.